This is a list of T cell receptor beta chains from one sample in a study of cytomegalovirus exposure and HLA in healthy donors. Assay: immunoSEQ multiplex PCR; the TCRdb copy retains only in-frame clones and omits some. The top ten hold approximately 1.5% of the sample, which has more than 100,000 clones, around 66% seen once. Sequencing was performed on PBMCs. Every receptor here comes from a young man in good health and CMV-seronegative. CDR3s include the opening cysteine and the closing phenylalanine or tryptophan. Fields, in order: V gene, J gene, clone size, D gene, CDR3 protein, CDR3 DNA. D genes are given only for firm matches. Rows may omit the clone size; those that give it use once, few, many or a size class.

v_gene: TRBV7-9; j_gene: TRBJ2-1; abundance: .; d_gene: TRBD2; CDR3aa: CASSLAVRLAGGLDEQFF; CDR3nt: TGTGCCAGCAGCTTAGCTGTGCGGCTAGCGGGGGGACTTGATGAGCAGTTCTTC
v_gene: TRBV6-5; j_gene: TRBJ2-3; abundance: once; d_gene: .; CDR3aa: CASTSGDTQYF; CDR3nt: TGTGCCAGCACCTCGGGAGATACGCAGTATTTT
v_gene: TRBV9; j_gene: TRBJ1-1; abundance: .; d_gene: TRBD1; CDR3aa: CASSALGDRGLSAFF; CDR3nt: TGTGCCAGCAGCGCCCTGGGGGACAGGGGGCTATCGGCTTTCTTT
v_gene: TRBV6-5; j_gene: TRBJ2-7; abundance: .; d_gene: TRBD2; CDR3aa: CASRGVGGSTGEQYF; CDR3nt: TGTGCCAGCCGGGGGGTGGGCGGGAGCACCGGAGAGCAGTACTTC
v_gene: TRBV18; j_gene: TRBJ1-5; abundance: .; d_gene: .; CDR3aa: CASSPPGTSGQPQHF; CDR3nt: TGTGCCAGCTCACCACCCGGGACATCTGGGCAGCCCCAGCATTTT
v_gene: TRBV7-8; j_gene: TRBJ1-4; abundance: .; d_gene: TRBD1; CDR3aa: CASSTTTGFREKLFF; CDR3nt: TGTGCCAGCAGCACAACGACAGGGTTCCGCGAAAAACTGTTTTTT
v_gene: TRBV9; j_gene: TRBJ2-3; abundance: .; d_gene: TRBD2; CDR3aa: CASSATSGSTDTQYF; CDR3nt: TGTGCCAGCAGCGCGACTAGCGGGTCCACAGATACGCAGTATTTT
v_gene: TRBV7-9; j_gene: TRBJ2-1; abundance: once; d_gene: TRBD2; CDR3aa: CASSQRGLAEYNEQFF; CDR3nt: TGTGCCAGCAGTCAACGAGGACTAGCGGAGTACAATGAGCAGTTCTTC
v_gene: TRBV10-3; j_gene: TRBJ2-7; abundance: .; d_gene: .; CDR3aa: CAISGTDYEQYF; CDR3nt: TGTGCCATCAGTGGGACAGACTACGAGCAGTACTTC
v_gene: TRBV5-4; j_gene: TRBJ2-5; abundance: .; d_gene: TRBD1; CDR3aa: CASSWWDRVQETQYF; CDR3nt: TGTGCCAGCAGCTGGTGGGACAGGGTCCAAGAGACCCAGTACTTC
v_gene: TRBV28; j_gene: TRBJ2-2; abundance: .; d_gene: TRBD2; CDR3aa: CASQRGLGITGELFF; CDR3nt: TGTGCCAGCCAGAGGGGACTAGGGATCACCGGGGAGCTGTTTTTT
v_gene: TRBV7-9; j_gene: TRBJ2-7; abundance: .; d_gene: .; CDR3aa: CASSNRTVPRYEQYF; CDR3nt: TGTGCCAGCAGCAACCGGACAGTCCCGCGATACGAGCAGTACTTC
v_gene: TRBV6-1; j_gene: TRBJ1-2; abundance: .; d_gene: TRBD1; CDR3aa: CASSDPFRDRVNGYTF; CDR3nt: TGTGCCAGCAGTGATCCATTCAGGGACAGGGTAAATGGCTACACCTTC
v_gene: TRBV28; j_gene: TRBJ1-3; abundance: .; d_gene: TRBD1; CDR3aa: CASSSTGANSGNTIYF; CDR3nt: TGTGCCAGCAGCTCGACAGGGGCTAACTCTGGAAACACCATATATTTT
v_gene: TRBV19; j_gene: TRBJ2-3; abundance: .; d_gene: .; CDR3aa: CASRSLRISTDTQYF; CDR3nt: TGTGCCAGTAGGTCCCTGCGAATTAGCACAGATACGCAGTATTTT
v_gene: TRBV9; j_gene: TRBJ2-3; abundance: .; d_gene: TRBD2; CDR3aa: CASSVGAGGPITDTQYF; CDR3nt: TGTGCCAGCAGCGTAGGAGCGGGAGGGCCTATCACAGATACGCAGTATTTT
v_gene: TRBV5-4; j_gene: TRBJ1-1; abundance: .; d_gene: .; CDR3aa: CASSLARRAGTEAFF; CDR3nt: TGTGCCAGCAGCTTGGCCCGCAGGGCGGGAACTGAAGCTTTCTTT
v_gene: TRBV5-1; j_gene: TRBJ2-2; abundance: few; d_gene: .; CDR3aa: CASSLRPAGSGELFF; CDR3nt: TGCGCCAGCAGCTTGAGGCCGGCGGGGTCCGGGGAGCTGTTTTTT
v_gene: TRBV19; j_gene: TRBJ2-1; abundance: .; d_gene: .; CDR3aa: CASNRNGQRGFNEQFF; CDR3nt: TGTGCCAGTAACCGAAACGGACAGCGAGGGTTCAATGAGCAGTTCTTC
v_gene: TRBV5-1; j_gene: TRBJ2-2; abundance: .; d_gene: TRBD2; CDR3aa: CASSLLAGTTGELFF; CDR3nt: TGCGCCAGCAGCTTACTAGCGGGGACCACCGGGGAGCTGTTTTTT
v_gene: TRBV7-6; j_gene: TRBJ2-5; abundance: .; d_gene: .; CDR3aa: CASSFGIKETQYF; CDR3nt: TGTGCCAGCAGCTTTGGCATTAAAGAGACCCAGTACTTC
v_gene: TRBV11-1; j_gene: TRBJ2-1; abundance: few; d_gene: TRBD1; CDR3aa: CASSRGTGGNEQFF; CDR3nt: TGTGCCAGCAGCCGAGGGACAGGGGGAAATGAGCAGTTCTTC
v_gene: TRBV7-3; j_gene: TRBJ1-3; abundance: .; d_gene: .; CDR3aa: CASSLIRGNTIYF; CDR3nt: TGTGCCAGCAGCTTAATTCGGGGAAACACCATATATTTT
v_gene: TRBV6-5; j_gene: TRBJ1-4; abundance: .; d_gene: .; CDR3aa: CASSVVATNEKLFF; CDR3nt: TGTGCCAGCAGTGTAGTTGCAACTAATGAAAAACTGTTTTTT
v_gene: TRBV27; j_gene: TRBJ2-3; abundance: once; d_gene: .; CDR3aa: CASRSVGDTQYF; CDR3nt: TGTGCCAGCAGGTCGGTCGGAGATACGCAGTATTTT
v_gene: TRBV25-1; j_gene: TRBJ1-1; abundance: once; d_gene: .; CDR3aa: CASRGATEAFF; CDR3nt: TGTGCCAGCCGGGGGGCCACTGAAGCTTTCTTT
v_gene: TRBV29-1; j_gene: TRBJ2-1; abundance: .; d_gene: .; CDR3aa: CSFGRYNEQFF; CDR3nt: TGCAGCTTCGGGAGATACAATGAGCAGTTCTTC
v_gene: TRBV19; j_gene: TRBJ2-3; abundance: .; d_gene: TRBD2; CDR3aa: CASSIGLAVTDTQYF; CDR3nt: TGTGCCAGTAGTATCGGACTAGCGGTCACAGATACGCAGTATTTT
v_gene: TRBV5-6; j_gene: TRBJ1-4; abundance: .; d_gene: .; CDR3aa: CASSFTRGGSEKLFF; CDR3nt: TGTGCCAGCAGCTTTACGAGGGGGGGGAGTGAAAAACTGTTTTTT
v_gene: TRBV7-2; j_gene: TRBJ2-3; abundance: .; d_gene: .; CDR3aa: CASSSPQRAGTDTQYF; CDR3nt: TGTGCCAGCAGCTCCCCCCAGCGGGCTGGCACAGATACGCAGTATTTT
v_gene: TRBV18; j_gene: TRBJ1-1; abundance: .; d_gene: .; CDR3aa: CASSPPGQMNTEAFF; CDR3nt: TGTGCCAGCTCACCACCGGGGCAGATGAACACTGAAGCTTTCTTT
v_gene: TRBV7-2; j_gene: TRBJ1-1; abundance: .; d_gene: .; CDR3aa: CASSSGTLNTEAFF; CDR3nt: TGTGCCAGCAGCTCAGGGACATTGAACACTGAAGCTTTCTTT
v_gene: TRBV10-3; j_gene: TRBJ2-3; abundance: .; d_gene: .; CDR3aa: CAISDRERTDTQYF; CDR3nt: TGTGCCATCAGTGACCGGGAAAGGACAGATACGCAGTATTTT
v_gene: TRBV9; j_gene: TRBJ2-7; abundance: .; d_gene: .; CDR3aa: CASSVAGQGPPREQYF; CDR3nt: TGTGCCAGCAGCGTAGCTGGCCAGGGGCCCCCTCGGGAGCAGTACTTC
v_gene: TRBV28; j_gene: TRBJ1-5; abundance: .; d_gene: .; CDR3aa: CASKWPNQPQHF; CDR3nt: TGTGCCAGCAAGTGGCCCAATCAGCCCCAGCATTTT
v_gene: TRBV4-1; j_gene: TRBJ1-3; abundance: few; d_gene: .; CDR3aa: CASSLGSLGDTIYF; CDR3nt: TGCGCCAGCAGCCTCGGGTCCCTAGGGGACACCATATATTTT
v_gene: TRBV10-3; j_gene: TRBJ1-1; abundance: few; d_gene: .; CDR3aa: CAISDSVLRTEAFF; CDR3nt: TGTGCCATCAGTGATTCCGTCTTGAGGACTGAAGCTTTCTTT
v_gene: TRBV5-5; j_gene: TRBJ1-5; abundance: .; d_gene: .; CDR3aa: CASSSQDTYPNQPQHF; CDR3nt: TGTGCCAGCAGCTCCCAGGACACTTACCCCAATCAGCCCCAGCATTTT
v_gene: TRBV5-5; j_gene: TRBJ2-7; abundance: .; d_gene: TRBD1; CDR3aa: CASSLRQGDMDEQYF; CDR3nt: TGTGCCAGCAGTCTACGACAGGGTGATATGGACGAGCAGTACTTC
v_gene: TRBV5-1; j_gene: TRBJ2-7; abundance: .; d_gene: .; CDR3aa: CASSLGRVSYEQYF; CDR3nt: TGCGCCAGCAGCTTGGGTCGGGTTTCCTACGAGCAGTACTTC
v_gene: TRBV5-1; j_gene: TRBJ2-1; abundance: .; d_gene: TRBD2; CDR3aa: CASSRTASGRADEQFF; CDR3nt: TGCGCCAGCAGCCGCACCGCTAGCGGGAGAGCTGATGAGCAGTTCTTC
v_gene: TRBV6-6; j_gene: TRBJ2-3; abundance: .; d_gene: .; CDR3aa: CASREQLVDTDTQYF; CDR3nt: TGTGCCAGCAGGGAACAGTTGGTGGACACAGATACGCAGTATTTT